The sequence of this T cell receptor beta chain was determined in a study of spatial heterogeneity in lung cancer. Across the study: Averaged across combinations, each unique TCR and UMI pairing appeared more than ten times in raw reads, which were uncorrected. Study results and caveats: Tumoral mutation counts were tracked by counts of expanded intratumoral alpha and beta TCRs.

TCRdb re-derived calls from the 5' RACE reads in MiXCR, one entry per CDR3 protein. The profile shows fewer than 7,500 distinct CDR3 sequences, 14% of them singletons. The germline V gene has CDR1 MNHEY and CDR2 SVGEGT. Trimming stripped 2 bases from V and 1 base from J, with 5 bases between. The CDR3 runs 13 residues. This clonotype is medium-sized in the sample. Its antigen remains unidentified. The time point here: sample taken at primary tumor resection. This rearrangement joins TRBV6-2 or TRBV6-3 to TRBJ1-1; no firm D call. The receptor's source is a male donor with early-stage non-small cell lung cancer. Sequencing was performed on lung tumor tissue, taken at surgery. Written as DNA, the CDR3 is TGTGCCAGCAGTTACAGGTCGAACACTGAAGCTTTCTTT. It translates to CASSYRSNTEAFF.